The source of this T cell receptor (beta chain) is a study of T cells in Graves' hyperthyroidism and ophthalmopathy. RNA transcripts served as the template for amplifying TCR beta CDR3 regions. First-round RT-PCR of the TCR CDR3 relied on the HTBI primer set. TCRdb re-called the multiplex PCR reads through MiXCR, storing one row per CDR3 protein. The sample lists 530,000 or so distinct CDR3 sequences; roughly 17% were seen once. Trimming pared 4 bases from V and 1 base from J, leaving 25 bases between. CDR3 length: 19 amino acids. Study outcomes and limitations: Before onset, by a median of approximately 6.2 months, the model predicted ophthalmopathy.

Each ophthalmopathy patient scored at least 3 on the Clinical Activity Score and at least 4 on NOSPECS grade, with duration under 3 months. PBMCs stemmed from 10 ml fresh peripheral blood. This clonotype was seen repeatedly, ten times or more. Its antigen is unidentified. This receptor was identified in a woman aged 18-30 years with Graves' ophthalmopathy. The source material was blood. The V gene is TRBV12-3 or TRBV12-4, the J gene TRBJ1-1; TRBD1 might be the D (6 bases). As DNA, the CDR3 is TGTGCCAGCAGTTCCTCCTTTCCGGGACAAGGTAGCAGGAACACTGAAGCTTTCTTT. It specifies CASSSSFPGQGSRNTEAFF.